Given below is one T cell receptor beta chain in context. Its antigen remains unknown. The CDR3 is 16 residues long. Germline CDR1 KGHSH, CDR2 LQKENI. V shed 2 bases and J 6 bases; nucleotides not matched to a gene: 7. The data are from a study of T cell responses to AZD1222 COVID-19 vaccine. Study outcomes and limitations: Clonal diversity was possibly underestimated; the donors were predominantly white British and more often female. At 160-218 and 743-854, vaccine-associated CD4 TCRs were dominant, and they spanned spike.

Assay: immunoSEQ multiplex PCR; the TCRdb copy retains only in-frame clones and omits some. The profile shows roughly 92,000 clones, about 89% of them singletons. The starting material was peripheral blood, obtained 28 days after the second AZD1222 dose. The clonotype originates from an adult who received the AZD1222 COVID-19 vaccine. The chain joins TRBV18 to TRBJ2-1, with 10 bases that match TRBD2. This CDR3 reads CASSPVAGGQSNEQFF. The DNA for the CDR3 is TGTGCCAGCTCACCAGTAGCGGGGGGACAATCCAATGAGCAGTTCTTC. Combining the CDR3 with reference TRBV18 and TRBJ2-1 gives the whole variable domain NAGVMQNPRHLVRRRGQEARLRCSPMKGHSHVYWYRQLPEEGLKFMVYLQKENIIDESGMPKERFSAEFPKEGPSILRIQQVVRGDSAAYFCASSPVAGGQSNEQFFGPGTRLTVL.